This T cell receptor beta chain was identified in a study of vaccination and CD4 T cells after COVID-19. Described treatment: roughly 10-day PBMC culture with coronavirus spike peptide pools or control peptides (ViraFEST assay). Harvesting of the unexposed donor's CD4+ T cells predated the COVID-19 pandemic (2011-2018). V was cut by 0 bases and J by 0 bases, with 7 bases left in between. The CDR3 has 14 residues. Germline V gives CDR1 SGHNT, CDR2 YYREEE (reference sequence). This clonotype was counted a few times. The antigen is undetermined. With the Oncomine TCR Beta short-read assay, DNA from cultured CD4+ T cells was sequenced. TCRdb passed the PCR reads through MiXCR, listing each CDR3 protein once. The sample shows over 1,000 distinct CDR3 sequences, around 16% of them seen only once.

This TCR derives from a human donor in good health. The sequenced material came from CD4+ T cells from blood, cultured in vitro. The chain carries TRBV5-4 and TRBJ2-7, with a weak D call TRBD2 (5 bases). The CDR3 protein is CASSLGSVSYEQYF. CDR3 bases: TGTGCCAGCAGCTTGGGTAGCGTCTCCTACGAGCAGTACTTC.